The sequence of this T cell receptor (beta chain) was determined in a study of T cell responses to AZD1222 COVID-19 vaccine. Notes on the study in general: Possibly, clonal diversity was underestimated; donors were largely white British and included more females. It was only after the peak T cell response that any repertoires were sampled.

Comments on this clone: Its specificity is not known.

Method: immunoSEQ multiplex PCR; TCRdb's copy keeps in-frame clones and lacks some. The table records 130,000 or so clones, approximately 94% of them present only once. The sample in question was peripheral blood, obtained on day 0 of AZD1222 vaccination. The origin of this receptor is an adult in good health.

The CDR3 DNA follows: TGTGCCAGCAGTGAATTGTCTCCTTTCGACGAGCAGTACTTC. Encoded protein: CASSELSPFDEQYF. The V gene is TRBV2, the J gene TRBJ2-7, with unresolved D. CDR3 length: 14 residues. V was cut by 2 bases and J by 5 bases, with 13 bases left in between. From germline, CDR1 is SNHLY and CDR2 FYNNEI.